This section outlines one T cell receptor beta chain sequence together with its context. Its antigen is undetermined. V lost 5 bases, J lost 5 bases, and 10 bases lay in between. Germline CDR1 is KGHSH and CDR2 is LQKENI. CDR3 size: 12 residues. In the study's own analysis: Productive clonotypes were detectable down to 2.59 x 10-5 frequency. Sequencing was performed with immunoSEQ multiplex PCR; in TCRdb, only in-frame clones are kept and a portion is missing. V and J calls and clone size come straight from that table; D and trimming were deduced from the DNA. In the table there are roughly 38,000 clones, more than 60% of which are singletons. These data originate in a study of STAT5B mutations in CD4+ large granular lymphocyte leukemia. General study findings and limits: Main leukemic clonotypes were patient-specific, but more than 20% appeared at low frequency elsewhere. TRBV06-family usage was enriched in top patient clones (8/27) versus controls (2/35).

Sequencing used CD4+ T cells from blood buffy coats. The gene calls are TRBV18 and TRBJ2-7, with D hard to call. The receptor comes from a human donor in good health. CDR3 nucleotides: TGTGCCAGCTCATCGAACCGAGACGAGCAGTACTTC. Its protein is CASSSNRDEQYF.